This T cell receptor beta chain was sequenced during a study of T cell repertoires in urothelial bladder cancer. This clone qualifies as medium-sized. V lost 0 bases and J 2 bases, leaving 15 bases between the germline ends. Germline lookup yields CDR1 SGHTS and CDR2 YDEGEE. The length of the CDR3 is 17 residues. Generated by immunoSEQ multiplex PCR, the TCRdb table keeps only in-frame clones and is missing some. The repertoire holds about 9,000 clones, with 58% as singletons. The sample taken for sequencing was tumor-infiltrating cells from bladder cancer. This chain links TRBV5-8 with TRBJ1-3, with D perhaps matching TRBD1 (6 bases). This TCR derives from a human donor with urothelial carcinoma. CDR3 DNA: TGTGCCAGCAGCTTGGATGCCACAGGGACCACTGGAAACACCATATATTTT. Translating it yields CASSLDATGTTGNTIYF.